The 4 T cell receptor beta chains presented below share a single source sample, sequenced in a study of blood T cell repertoires in COVID-19. The protocol was immunoSEQ multiplex PCR, while the TCRdb copy is restricted to in-frame clones and leaves out a portion. The data contain roughly 70,000 clones, around nine tenths of them singletons. Sequencing used peripheral blood. These receptors were taken from a human donor in a cohort sampled during active COVID-19.

This chain links TRBV5-6 with TRBJ2-1; D is perhaps TRBD1 (6 bases). The CDR3 length is 15 residues. Germline V CDR1 and CDR2: SGHDT, YYEEEE. V lost 2 bases to trimming and J lost 1 base, with 10 bases between them. The CDR3 region has the DNA TGTGCCAGCAGCTTACGGACAGTTTCCTACAATGAGCAGTTCTTC. Translated: CASSLRTVSYNEQFF. Full variable domain (missing parts from reference TRBV5-6 and TRBJ2-1): DAGVTQSPTHLIKTRGQQVTLRCSPKSGHDTVSWYQQALGQGPQFIFQYYEEEERQRGNFPDRFSGHQFPNYSSELNVNALLLGDSALYLCASSLRTVSYNEQFFGPGTRLTVL.

The chain joins TRBV10-2 to TRBJ1-1; TRBD1 matches 10 bases. Germline CDR1 is WSHSY and CDR2 is SAAADI. This CDR3 contains 16 residues. Losses at the gene ends were 8 bases for V and 1 base for J; bases not matched to a gene: 10. In nucleotides, the CDR3 is TGCGCCAGCCTTGAGACAGGGGGCGTCGGGAACACTGAAGCTTTCTTT. Translated, it gives CASLETGGVGNTEAFF.

This chain links TRBV24-1 with TRBJ2-5, with 10 bases that match TRBD2. V lost 3 bases and J lost 4; bases outside the gene matches: 25. Germline V CDR1 and CDR2: KGHDR, SFDVKD. The CDR3 is 22 amino acids. DNA of the CDR3: TGTGCCACCAGTGATCCCGGCGGGGGCTCCCACAGCGGGAGGGCTCCCCCAGAGACCCAGTACTTC. Translated: CATSDPGGGSHSGRAPPETQYF.

V is TRBV4-1 and J is TRBJ2-1; unclear D gene. CDR3 length: 14 amino acids. CDR1 and CDR2 from the germline V gene are MGHRA and YSYEKL. Trimming removed 1 base from V and 0 bases from J, with 4 bases in between. In DNA, the CDR3 is TGCGCCAGCAGCCAAGGGAGCTCCTACAATGAGCAGTTCTTC. This gives the protein CASSQGSSYNEQFF.